This T cell receptor (beta chain) is from a study of blood T cell repertoires in COVID-19. About the study: Collection of acute and convalescent COVID-19 samples took place in the United States, Italy and Spain. Sources were T cells, B-cell-depleted T cells, or PBMCs; the material itself was cDNA or gDNA.

Per the study methods: Amplification of reference gene primers provided the estimated nucleated cell counts. Clones were sequenced by immunoSEQ multiplex PCR, and TCRdb holds only the in-frame ones, with some missing. V and J calls and clone size are given by that table; D and trimming were obtained from the DNA. The sample carries some 96,000 clones, 80% to 95% recorded once. The CDR3 covers 15 residues. Per the germline V gene, CDR1 is SGHRS and CDR2 is YFSETQ. The junction had 4 bases not matched to a gene; V was cut back by 4 bases and J by 6 bases. The chain is built from TRBV5-1 and TRBJ2-2; 12 bases are shared with TRBD2. The material sequenced was peripheral blood. This receptor was obtained from a man aged 45 to 65 with active COVID-19. CDR3 in DNA: TGCGCCAGCAGCGCGACTAGCGGGAGCTCCGGGGAGCTGTTTTTT. The encoded protein is CASSATSGSSGELFF.